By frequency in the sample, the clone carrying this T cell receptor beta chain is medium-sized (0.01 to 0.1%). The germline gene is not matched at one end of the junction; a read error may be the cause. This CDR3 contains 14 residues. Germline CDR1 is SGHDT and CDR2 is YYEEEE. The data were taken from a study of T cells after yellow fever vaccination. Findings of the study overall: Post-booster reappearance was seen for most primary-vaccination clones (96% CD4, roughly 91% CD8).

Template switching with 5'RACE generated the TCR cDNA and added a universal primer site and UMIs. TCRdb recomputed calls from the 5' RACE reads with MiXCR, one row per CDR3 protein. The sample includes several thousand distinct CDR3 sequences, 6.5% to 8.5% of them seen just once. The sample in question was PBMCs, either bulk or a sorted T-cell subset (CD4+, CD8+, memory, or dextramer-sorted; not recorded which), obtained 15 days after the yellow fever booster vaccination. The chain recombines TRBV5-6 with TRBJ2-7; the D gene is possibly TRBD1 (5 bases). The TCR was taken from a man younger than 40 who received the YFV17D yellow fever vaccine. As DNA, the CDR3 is TGTGCCAGCAGCTTGCTACAGGCGTCCTACGAGCAGTGCTTC. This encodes CASSLLQASYEQCF.